Listed here is a single TCR beta chain. The data originate from a study of shared clonotypes between healthy human individuals. Study overall: Per donor, three plates held CD4 naive cells, three held CD4 memory, two held CD8 naive and one held CD8 memory.

Method: immunoSEQ multiplex PCR; TCRdb's copy keeps in-frame clones and lacks some. The sample lists millions of clones, approximately 93% occurring once. CDR1 and CDR2 from the germline V gene are SGHTA and FQGNSA. V shed 0 bases, J shed 2 bases, and the junction held 7 bases outside the gene matches. The CDR3 is 16 residues long. Donors comprised only Caucasian adults living in Nashville, Tennessee. The sequence derives from a man aged 18 to 30 in good health. Some clones in this sample may be carry-over from other donors' samples. The source material was naive CD4+ T cells from PBMCs. The subset here: CD45RA+ positively selected. The chain uses TRBV7-2 and TRBJ2-7, with 7 bases fitting TRBD2. CDR3 in amino acids: CASSLATQGGTYEQYF. The CDR3 region has the DNA TGTGCCAGCAGCTTAGCGACGCAGGGAGGGACCTACGAGCAGTACTTC.